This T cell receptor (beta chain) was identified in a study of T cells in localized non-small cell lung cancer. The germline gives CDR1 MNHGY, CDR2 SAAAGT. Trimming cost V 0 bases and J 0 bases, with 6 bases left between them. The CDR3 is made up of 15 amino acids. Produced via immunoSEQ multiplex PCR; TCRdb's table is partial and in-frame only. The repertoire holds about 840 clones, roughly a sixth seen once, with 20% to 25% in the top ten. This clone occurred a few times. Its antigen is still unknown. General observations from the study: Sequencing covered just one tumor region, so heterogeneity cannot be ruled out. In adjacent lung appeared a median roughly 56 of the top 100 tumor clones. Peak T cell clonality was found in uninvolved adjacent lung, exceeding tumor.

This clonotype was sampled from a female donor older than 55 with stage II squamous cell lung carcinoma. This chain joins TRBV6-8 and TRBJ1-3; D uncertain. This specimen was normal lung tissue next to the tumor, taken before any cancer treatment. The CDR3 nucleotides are TGTGCCAGCAGTTACTCGGGCGGCTCTGGAAACACCATATATTTT. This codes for CASSYSGGSGNTIYF.